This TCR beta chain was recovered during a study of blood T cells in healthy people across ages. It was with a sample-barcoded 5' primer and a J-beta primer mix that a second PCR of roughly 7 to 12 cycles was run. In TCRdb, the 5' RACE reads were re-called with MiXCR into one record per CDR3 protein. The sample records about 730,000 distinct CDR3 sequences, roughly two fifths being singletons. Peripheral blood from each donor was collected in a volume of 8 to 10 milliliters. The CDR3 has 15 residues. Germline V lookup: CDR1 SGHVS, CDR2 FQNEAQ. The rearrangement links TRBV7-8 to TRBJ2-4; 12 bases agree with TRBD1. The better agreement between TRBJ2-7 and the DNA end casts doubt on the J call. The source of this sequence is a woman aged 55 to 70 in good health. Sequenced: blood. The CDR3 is CASSLSGQGAAEQYF. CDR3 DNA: TGTGCCAGCAGCTTATCGGGACAGGGGGCGGCCGAGCAGTACTTC.